The 26 T cell receptor beta chains presented below share a single source sample, sequenced in a study of blood T cell repertoires in COVID-19. The protocol was immunoSEQ multiplex PCR, while the TCRdb copy is restricted to in-frame clones and leaves out a portion. The repertoire holds some 100,000 clones, with roughly 90% as singletons. Sequenced: peripheral blood. These receptors were obtained from a man between 65 and 85 years old with acute or convalescent COVID-19.

The J gene is TRBJ2-3, the V gene TRBV12-3 or TRBV12-4, with no clear D. Trimming shortened V by 3 bases and J by 5 bases, and 9 bases separated the two germline ends. The CDR3 spans 13 residues. CDR3 protein: CASSFWHRDTQYF. The CDR3 nucleotides read TGTGCCAGCAGTTTTTGGCACCGAGATACGCAGTATTTT.

V and J are TRBV25-1 and TRBJ2-1, with TRBD2 matching over 7 bases. This CDR3 has 16 residues. Germline assignment: CDR1 MGHDK and CDR2 SYGVNS. V trimming: 1 base; J trimming: 13 bases; junction bases outside the gene matches: 16. The CDR3 is CASSELGLAAFSKQFF. The CDR3 DNA sequence: TGTGCCAGCAGTGAATTGGGGCTAGCGGCCTTTAGTAAACAGTTCTTC.

This chain links TRBV6-4 with TRBJ1-3; TRBD1 is a possible D gene (6 bases). Between the trimmed V and J ends, which lost 6 bases and 2 bases, there was a span of 14 bases. Germline values: CDR1 MRHNA, CDR2 SNTAGT. CDR3 length: 15 amino acids. Here the CDR3 reads CASSPGQGPGNTIYF. In DNA, the CDR3 is TGTGCCAGCAGCCCAGGGCAGGGGCCTGGAAACACCATATATTTT.

The chain is built from TRBV11-3 and TRBJ2-3; no definite D call. Germline V gene data show CDR1 as SGHNT and CDR2 as YENEEA. CDR3 length: 14 residues. Trimming pared 2 bases from V and 2 bases from J, leaving 8 bases between. Here the CDR3 DNA reads TGTGCCAGCAGCTTATTAGTAGACACAGATACGCAGTATTTT. It specifies CASSLLVDTDTQYF.

V and J are TRBV6-5 and TRBJ2-7, with D unclear. The CDR3 is 15 amino acids. Germline V gene lookup returns CDR1 MNHEY and CDR2 SVGAGI. V was clipped by 7 bases and J by 0 bases, with 16 bases between them. The CDR3 protein is CASTLPRPSSYEQYF. The CDR3, as DNA: TGTGCCAGCACCCTACCGCGGCCGAGCTCCTACGAGCAGTACTTC.

On this clone itself: An end of the junction differs from the germline gene, which may be a read error. The chain carries TRBV10-3 and TRBJ1-5; TRBD1 is a possible D gene (6 bases). The germline V gene encodes CDR1 ENHRY and CDR2 SYGVKD. The CDR3 sequence is 14 residues long. The CDR3 reads CAISESTGNQLQHF. CDR3 nucleotide sequence: TGTGCCATCAGTGAGTCGACAGGCAATCAGCTCCAGCATTTT.

The V and J genes are TRBV7-9 and TRBJ2-1, with 13 positions matching TRBD2. Trimming took 5 bases from V and 0 from J; bases not matched to a gene: 7. The length of the CDR3 is 18 residues. CDR1 is SEHNR and CDR2 is FQNEAQ in the germline V gene (reference sequence). The CDR3 region is CASSPQTSGGGSYNEQFF. CDR3 bases: TGTGCCAGCAGCCCACAAACTAGCGGGGGGGGCTCCTACAATGAGCAGTTCTTC.

The chain recombines TRBV9 with TRBJ2-3; D possibly corresponds to TRBD1 (5 bases). This CDR3 contains 15 residues. CDR1 and CDR2 from the germline V gene are SGDLS and YYNGEE. Trimming removed 0 bases at V and 0 bases at J, with 8 bases between. CDR3 nucleotides: TGTGCCAGCAGCGTAGGGGGCTCTAGCACAGATACGCAGTATTTT. This sequence encodes CASSVGGSSTDTQYF.

This clone was recorded only once. V is TRBV6-5 and J is TRBJ2-7, with 9 bases aligning to TRBD2. V dropped 2 bases and J dropped 2; count of bases not matched to a gene: 1. The CDR3 has 14 amino acids. In germline, CDR1 is MNHEY, CDR2 SVGAGI. As DNA, the CDR3 is TGTGCCAGCAGTTACGGGACTAGCCCCTACGAGCAGTACTTC. This encodes CASSYGTSPYEQYF.

In its sample, this clone was seen once. V is TRBV6-5 and J is TRBJ2-1; TRBD1 matches at 9 bases. Germline CDR1 and CDR2: MNHEY and SVGAGI. CDR3 length equals 15 residues. J was trimmed by 7 bases and V by 6 bases; bases with no gene match: 10. Written as DNA, the CDR3 is TGTGCCAGCAGGCCCTTGAGGGGACAGGGAAATGAGCAGTTCTTC. Encoded protein: CASRPLRGQGNEQFF.

This chain uses TRBV27 with TRBJ2-7, with 10 bases matching TRBD2. Germline loops: CDR1 MNHEY, CDR2 SMNVEV (reference sequence). The trim removed 8 bases at V and 1 base at J, leaving 11 bases unmatched. This CDR3 has 16 amino acids. Here the CDR3 reads CASGGIAGGGSYEQYF. In DNA, the CDR3 is TGTGCCAGCGGGGGAATAGCGGGAGGAGGGTCCTACGAGCAGTACTTC.

The rearrangement uses TRBV5-1 and TRBJ1-4, with D possibly TRBD1 on 6 matching bases. CDR1 and CDR2 from the germline V gene are SGHRS and YFSETQ. The CDR3 has 15 amino acids. V was pared by 4 bases and J by 8 bases, with 18 bases between. Written as DNA, the CDR3 is TGCGCCAGCAGCCCCGCCGACAGGTTGCGGGAAAAACTGTTTTTT. The encoded protein is CASSPADRLREKLFF.

V gene TRBV5-1 combines with J gene TRBJ2-7; D remains ambiguous. There are 15 residues in the CDR3. In germline, CDR1 is SGHRS, CDR2 YFSETQ. V lost 4 bases, J lost 2 bases, and 16 bases lay in between. CDR3 coding DNA: TGCGCCAGCAGCCTTGGTATAGAATTTCCCTACGAGCAGTACTTC. As protein: CASSLGIEFPYEQYF.

In regard to this clone: At one of its ends the junction is not consistent with the germline gene, which may arise from a read error. This chain joins TRBV7-7 and TRBJ2-1; TRBD1 matches 9 bases. CDR1 is SSHAT, CDR2 FNYEAQ, per germline (reference sequence). The CDR3 extends over 16 amino acids. The CDR3 region has the DNA TGTGCTAGCAGCCCCCCCCGGGACAGGGCCTACAATGAGCAGTTCTTC. It is translated as CASSPPRDRAYNEQFF.

The rearrangement joins TRBV6-5 to TRBJ1-4, with D possibly TRBD1 on 6 matching bases. From germline, CDR1 is MNHEY and CDR2 SVGAGI. The CDR3 runs 12 residues. The V end was cut by 6 bases, the J end by 7 bases, with 9 bases between. CDR3 sequence: CASRQGSEKLFF. DNA for the CDR3: TGTGCCAGCAGACAGGGCAGTGAAAAACTGTTTTTT.

The J gene is TRBJ1-1, the V gene TRBV5-6; D gene unclear. V was pared by 4 bases and J by 7 bases, with 8 bases between. CDR3 length equals 11 residues. Germline CDR1 reads SGHDT; CDR2 reads YYEEEE. This CDR3 is CASSGPYEAFF. In DNA form, the CDR3 reads TGTGCCAGCAGCGGGCCTTATGAAGCTTTCTTT.

The chain has TRBV6-2 or TRBV6-3 and TRBJ1-1; perhaps TRBD1 as D (5 bases). From germline, CDR1 is MNHEY and CDR2 SVGEGT. Trimming removed 5 bases from V and 0 bases from J, with 16 bases in between. This CDR3 is built from 16 residues. In DNA, the CDR3 is TGTGCCAGCAGTACGAGATCAGGGCCCGTGAACACTGAAGCTTTCTTT. Protein sequence: CASSTRSGPVNTEAFF.

This clone was recorded only once. V and J are TRBV28 and TRBJ1-4; tentative D call: TRBD1 (6 bases). In germline, CDR1 is MDHEN, CDR2 SYDVKM. This CDR3 comprises 15 residues. V shed 6 bases and J shed 0 bases, with 11 bases lying between them. This CDR3 reads CASSPHRATNEKLFF. In nucleotides, the CDR3 is TGTGCCAGCAGCCCTCACAGGGCAACTAATGAAAAACTGTTTTTT. Complete variable domain (other parts from reference TRBV28 and TRBJ1-4): DVKVTQSSRYLVKRTGEKVFLECVQDMDHENMFWYRQDPGLGLRLIYFSYDVKMKEKGDIPEGYSVSREKKERFSLILESASTNQTSMYLCASSPHRATNEKLFFGSGTQLSVL.

J is TRBJ2-7 and V is TRBV5-1, with 11 bases aligning to TRBD2. The germline V gene has CDR1 SGHRS and CDR2 YFSETQ. The CDR3 is 16 amino acids. The ends lost 2 bases at V and 2 bases at J; junction bases unmatched: 6. In DNA, the CDR3 is TGCGCCAGCAGCTTAACACTAGCGGGAGACCCCTACGAGCAGTACTTC. Its protein product is CASSLTLAGDPYEQYF.

This chain uses TRBV5-4 with TRBJ1-2; D is perhaps TRBD1 (6 bases). This CDR3 comprises 13 residues. Between the trimmed V and J ends, which lost 5 bases and 4 bases, there was a span of 12 bases. Looked up from germline, CDR1 is SGHNT and CDR2 is YYREEE (reference sequence). The CDR3 DNA reads TGTGCCAGCAGACCAGACAGGCCCTATGGCTACACCTTC. As protein: CASRPDRPYGYTF.

This clone appeared a single time. The genes are TRBV5-1 and TRBJ2-3, with D tentatively TRBD2 (6 bases). The V end was cut by 6 bases, the J end by 5 bases, with 13 bases between. The CDR3 loop spans 13 amino acids. The germline V gene encodes CDR1 SGHRS and CDR2 YFSETQ. The CDR3 nucleotides are TGCGCCAGCATACCGGAAGCGGGAGATACGCAGTATTTT. Its translation: CASIPEAGDTQYF. The full variable domain, rest sourced from reference TRBV5-1 and TRBJ2-3, is KAGVTQTPRYLIKTRGQQVTLSCSPISGHRSVSWYQQTPGQGLQFLFEYFSETQRNKGNFPGRFSGRQFSNSRSEMNVSTLELGDSALYLCASIPEAGDTQYFGPGTRLTVL.

This sequence joins TRBV2 and TRBJ2-2; 7 nucleotides line up with TRBD1. The CDR3 consists of 13 residues. The germline CDR1 and CDR2 sequences are SNHLY and FYNNEI. The CDR3 bases are TGTTCGTCGGGGACAGAGAACACCGGGGAGCTGTTTTTT. Encoded protein: CSSGTENTGELFF.

The V gene is TRBV30, the J gene TRBJ2-7; D is ambiguous. CDR1 and CDR2 from the germline V gene are GTSNPN and SVGIG (reference sequence). Trimming took off 2 bases at V and 0 bases at J, with 2 bases between the two ends. The CDR3 sequence is 11 residues long. CDR3 loop: CAWSLSYEQYF. The CDR3 nucleotides are TGTGCCTGGAGTCTCTCCTACGAGCAGTACTTC.

This chain links TRBV10-3 with TRBJ2-7, with 9 bases lining up with TRBD1. Germline CDR1 ENHRY, CDR2 SYGVKD. V was clipped by 4 bases and J by 3 bases; unmatched bases: 10. This CDR3 has 16 residues. In DNA form, the CDR3 reads TGTGCCATCAGTGGTAACCTTGGACAGGGGAACTACGAGCAGTACTTC. Amino acid sequence: CAISGNLGQGNYEQYF.

This chain uses TRBV7-9 with TRBJ2-1, with D possibly matching TRBD2 (6 bases). V was shortened by 6 bases and J by 10 bases, with 22 bases between the two germline ends. The CDR3 loop spans 15 amino acids. Germline V gene lookup returns CDR1 SEHNR and CDR2 FQNEAQ (reference sequence). The CDR3 nucleotides read TGTGCCAGCAGTCGTCAGCGGTGGCGGGGCGGGGAGCAGTTCTTC. Amino acids: CASSRQRWRGGEQFF.

The chain is built from TRBV5-6 and TRBJ1-4; the D gene is possibly TRBD1 (5 bases). V lost 3 bases and J lost 4, with 13 bases in between. CDR1 SGHDT and CDR2 YYEEEE come from the germline V gene. This CDR3 has 15 amino acids. The CDR3 protein is CASSWGVRVNEKLFF. CDR3 DNA: TGTGCCAGCAGCTGGGGGGTTCGTGTTAATGAAAAACTGTTTTTT.